This entry features one T cell receptor (beta chain) sequence. Its antigen is currently unknown. The germline V gene encodes CDR1 SGHVS and CDR2 FNYEAQ. The CDR3 is 16 residues long. V gave up 5 bases and J gave up 5 bases; unmatched junction bases: 13. TCRdb itself ran the reads through MiXCR, one entry per CDR3 protein. The table has about 770,000 distinct CDR3 sequences, 25% to 35% seen once. The data were obtained in a study of T cell repertoires in cytomegalovirus infection. Study-wide context: Well-studied HLA-B-restricted epitopes and recently identified HLA-C-restricted epitopes of CMV were both used in the study. Indicated by public TCR beta signatures were CMV infection and matching HLA type.

The study's findings and limits: The ex vivo response was dominated by HLA-C-restricted CMV-specific TCR beta clonotypes. Cumulative public TCR beta family frequency identified carriers of CMV plus the relevant HLA.

The specimen was cultured CD8+ T cells from PBMCs, collected from culture after CMV antigen stimulation. This sequence was found in a human donor in good health (CMV status not recorded). Some clones in this sample may be carry-over from other donors' samples. J is TRBJ2-5 and V is TRBV7-6; 8 nucleotides match TRBD1. For the CDR3, the DNA is TGTGCCAGCAGCCCGGGGACAGGACGAGCCTGGGAGACCCAGTACTTC. Translating it yields CASSPGTGRAWETQYF.